This note documents a single T cell receptor beta chain sequence. This sample is part of a study of blood T cell repertoires in COVID-19. Study context: Donors in the United States, Italy and Spain gave samples during acute or convalescent COVID-19. From T cells, B-cell-depleted T cells, or PBMCs came the material, which was cDNA or gDNA.

The authors' processing: Estimates of nucleated cell counts were drawn from the amplification of reference gene primers. Some clones are missing from TCRdb's copy, which holds only in-frame ones; the method was immunoSEQ multiplex PCR. V, J and clone size reflect that table, while D and trimming were determined from the DNA. The data contain about 280,000 clones, approximately 83% of them singletons. The sequencing sample was made of peripheral blood. This receptor was identified in a woman between 25 and 40 years old who had recovered from COVID-19.

The CDR3 reads CASSLSAGEQYF. The CDR3 DNA reads as TGTGCCAGCAGTTTATCGGCGGGGGAGCAGTACTTC. This sequence joins TRBV27 and TRBJ2-7; TRBD2 is a possible D gene (6 bases). V was cut by 0 bases and J by 7 bases, with 7 bases left in between. CDR1 and CDR2 (germline): MNHEY, SMNVEV (reference sequence). This CDR3 contains 12 residues.